Ten or more counts support the clone carrying this TCR beta chain. It was with unique molecular identifiers that the TCRbeta library was prepared. TCRdb re-called the PCR reads through MiXCR, storing one row per CDR3 protein. Found here are 400,000 to 500,000 distinct CDR3 sequences, 11% of them singletons; the top ten hold approximately 5%. The record originates from a study of T-cell reconstitution after alpha-beta-depleted transplantation in children. Sequenced here: PBMCs from the stem cell graft donor, sampled from the stem cell graft. This sequence was found in a human donor who donated a stem cell graft to a child with acute myeloid leukemia.

CDR3 loop: CASSVPGGGEAFF. CDR3 sequence (DNA): TGTGCCAGCAGCGTTCCAGGGGGTGGGGAAGCTTTCTTT. The rearrangement uses TRBV9 and TRBJ1-1; TRBD1 matches at 7 bases. Germline CDR1 SGDLS, CDR2 YYNGEE. There are 13 residues in the CDR3. The J segment lost 8 bases and the V segment lost 2 bases, leaving 6 bases of the junction unmatched.